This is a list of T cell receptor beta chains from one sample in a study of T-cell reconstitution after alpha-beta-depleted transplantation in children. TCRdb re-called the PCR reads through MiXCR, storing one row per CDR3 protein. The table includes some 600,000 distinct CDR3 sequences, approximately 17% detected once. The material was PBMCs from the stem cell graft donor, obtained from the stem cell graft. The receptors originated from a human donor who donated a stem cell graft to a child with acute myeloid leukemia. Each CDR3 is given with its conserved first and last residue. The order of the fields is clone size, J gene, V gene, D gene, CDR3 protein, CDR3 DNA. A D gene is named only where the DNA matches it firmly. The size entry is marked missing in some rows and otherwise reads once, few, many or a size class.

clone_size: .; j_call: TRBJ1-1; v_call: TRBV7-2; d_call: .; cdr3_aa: CASSLVGTSTEAFF; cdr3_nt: TGTGCCAGCAGCTTAGTAGGGACATCCACTGAAGCTTTCTTT
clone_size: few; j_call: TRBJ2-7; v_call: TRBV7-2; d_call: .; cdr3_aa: CASSASADGAYEQYF; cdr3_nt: TGTGCCAGCAGCGCCTCCGCGGACGGCGCCTACGAGCAGTACTTC
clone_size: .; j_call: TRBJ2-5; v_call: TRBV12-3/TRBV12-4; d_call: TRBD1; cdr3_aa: CASSPGGFQETQYF; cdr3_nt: TGTGCCAGCAGCCCAGGGGGTTTCCAAGAGACCCAGTACTTC
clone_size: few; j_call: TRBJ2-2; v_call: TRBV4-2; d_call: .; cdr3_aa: CASSSTTGRTKNTGELFF; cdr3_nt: TGTGCCAGCAGCTCAACGACCGGACGGACTAAGAACACCGGGGAGCTGTTTTTT
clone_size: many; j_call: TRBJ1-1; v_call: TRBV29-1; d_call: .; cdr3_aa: CSVGKTEAFF; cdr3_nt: TGCAGCGTCGGTAAGACTGAAGCTTTCTTT
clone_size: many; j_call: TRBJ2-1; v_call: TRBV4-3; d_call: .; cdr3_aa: CASSQDRQDNEQFF; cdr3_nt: TGCGCCAGCAGCCAAGATCGGCAGGACAATGAGCAGTTCTTC
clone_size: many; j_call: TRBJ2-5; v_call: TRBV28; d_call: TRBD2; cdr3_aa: CASSLQLAGFQETQYF; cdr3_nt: TGTGCCAGCAGTTTACAGCTAGCGGGGTTCCAAGAGACCCAGTACTTC
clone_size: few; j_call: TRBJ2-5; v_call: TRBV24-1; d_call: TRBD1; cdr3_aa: CATSEYRGLQETQYF; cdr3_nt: TGTGCCACCAGTGAGTACAGGGGGTTGCAAGAGACCCAGTACTTC
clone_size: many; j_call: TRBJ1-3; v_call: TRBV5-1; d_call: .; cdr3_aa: CASSFKTAADTIYF; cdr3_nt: TGCGCCAGCAGCTTTAAGACGGCAGCGGACACCATATATTTT
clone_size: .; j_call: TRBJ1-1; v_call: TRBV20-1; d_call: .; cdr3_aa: CSAPARGQTLEAFF; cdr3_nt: TGCAGTGCTCCTGCGCGGGGCCAAACCTTGGAAGCTTTCTTT
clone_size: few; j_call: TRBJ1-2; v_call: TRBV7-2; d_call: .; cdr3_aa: CASSLRITNYGYTF; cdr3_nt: TGTGCCAGCAGCTTACGTATAACTAACTATGGCTACACCTTC
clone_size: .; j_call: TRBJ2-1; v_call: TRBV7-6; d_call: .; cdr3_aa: CASSSPEGGTYNEQFF; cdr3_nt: TGTGCCAGCAGCTCCCCGGAGGGGGGAACCTACAATGAGCAGTTCTTC
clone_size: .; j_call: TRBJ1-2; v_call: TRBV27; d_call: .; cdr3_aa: CASSLSPGTIYGYTF; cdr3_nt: TGTGCCAGCAGTTTATCTCCAGGGACCATCTATGGCTACACCTTC
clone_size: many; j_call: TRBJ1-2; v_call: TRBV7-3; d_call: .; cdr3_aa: CASSLGPLNYGYTF; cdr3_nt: TGTGCCAGCAGCTTAGGCCCCCTCAACTATGGCTACACCTTC
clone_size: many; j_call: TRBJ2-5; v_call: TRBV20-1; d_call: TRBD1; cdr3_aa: CSANDRGETQYF; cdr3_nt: TGCAGTGCTAATGACAGGGGGGAGACCCAGTACTTC
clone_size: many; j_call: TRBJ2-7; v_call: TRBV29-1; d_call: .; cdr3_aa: CSVRGLHEQYF; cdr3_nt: TGCAGCGTCAGGGGATTGCACGAGCAGTACTTC
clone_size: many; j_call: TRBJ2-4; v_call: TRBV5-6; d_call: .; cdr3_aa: CASSLMDRLAKNIQYF; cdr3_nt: TGTGCCAGCAGCTTGATGGACAGACTAGCCAAAAACATTCAGTACTTC
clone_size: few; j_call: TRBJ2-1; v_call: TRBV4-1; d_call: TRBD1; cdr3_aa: CASAGQGANEQFF; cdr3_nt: TGCGCCAGCGCTGGACAGGGCGCCAATGAGCAGTTCTTC
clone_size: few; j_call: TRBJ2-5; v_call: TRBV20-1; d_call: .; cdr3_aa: CSASQDSQETQYF; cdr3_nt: TGCAGTGCTAGTCAGGACAGTCAAGAGACCCAGTACTTC
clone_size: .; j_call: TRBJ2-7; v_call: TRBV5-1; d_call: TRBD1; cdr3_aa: CASSLRTGADEQYF; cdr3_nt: TGCGCCAGCAGCTTAAGGACAGGGGCCGACGAGCAGTACTTC
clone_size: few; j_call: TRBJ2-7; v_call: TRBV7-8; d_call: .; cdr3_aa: CASSLEGTTPSEQYF; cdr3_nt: TGTGCCAGCAGCTTAGAAGGGACAACCCCCTCCGAGCAGTACTTC
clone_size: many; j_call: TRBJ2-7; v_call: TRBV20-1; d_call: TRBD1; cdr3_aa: CSAKGQGGEQYF; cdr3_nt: TGCAGTGCGAAGGGACAGGGTGGCGAGCAGTACTTC
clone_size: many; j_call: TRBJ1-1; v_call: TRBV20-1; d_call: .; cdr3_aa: CSARDGENTEAFF; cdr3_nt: TGCAGTGCTAGGGACGGGGAGAACACTGAAGCTTTCTTT
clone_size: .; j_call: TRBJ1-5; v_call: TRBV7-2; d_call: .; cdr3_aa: CASSLGGVANQPQHF; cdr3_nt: TGTGCCAGCAGCTTAGGGGGGGTGGCCAATCAGCCCCAGCATTTT
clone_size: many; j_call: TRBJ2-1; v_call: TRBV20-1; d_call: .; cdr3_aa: CSAKSREQFF; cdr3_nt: TGCAGTGCTAAATCAAGGGAGCAGTTCTTC
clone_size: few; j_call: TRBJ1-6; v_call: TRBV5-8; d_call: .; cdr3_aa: CASTGRGFNSPLHF; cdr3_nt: TGTGCCAGCACCGGGAGGGGTTTCAATTCACCCCTCCACTTT
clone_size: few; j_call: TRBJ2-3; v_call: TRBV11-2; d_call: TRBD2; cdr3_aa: CASSRLGATSAVTDTQYF; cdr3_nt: TGTGCCAGCAGTCGCCTCGGGGCGACTAGCGCGGTCACAGATACGCAGTATTTT
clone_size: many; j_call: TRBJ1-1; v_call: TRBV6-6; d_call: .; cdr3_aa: CASSTDQRGAFF; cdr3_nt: TGTGCCAGCAGTACGGACCAACGGGGGGCTTTCTTT
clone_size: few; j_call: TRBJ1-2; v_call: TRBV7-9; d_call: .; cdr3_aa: CASSSPLTEANYGYTF; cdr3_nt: TGTGCCAGCAGCTCCCCCTTGACGGAAGCTAACTATGGCTACACCTTC
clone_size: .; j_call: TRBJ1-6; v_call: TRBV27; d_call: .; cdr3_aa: CASRQTDIVHNSPLHF; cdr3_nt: TGTGCCAGCAGACAGACAGATATCGTGCATAATTCACCCCTCCACTTT
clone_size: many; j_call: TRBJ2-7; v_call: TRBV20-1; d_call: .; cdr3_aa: CSARGGTASSYEQYF; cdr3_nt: TGCAGTGCTAGGGGAGGGACAGCGAGCTCCTACGAGCAGTACTTC
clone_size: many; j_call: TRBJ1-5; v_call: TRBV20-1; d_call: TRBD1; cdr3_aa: CSAGKTGDGNQPQHF; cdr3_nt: TGCAGTGCTGGTAAGACAGGGGATGGCAATCAGCCCCAGCATTTT
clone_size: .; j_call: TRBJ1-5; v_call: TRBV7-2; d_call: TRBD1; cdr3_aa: CASSSDRAYNQPQHF; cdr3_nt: TGTGCCAGCAGCTCCGACAGGGCTTACAATCAGCCCCAGCATTTT
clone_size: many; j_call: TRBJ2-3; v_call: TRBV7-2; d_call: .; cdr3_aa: CASSSGGNTQYF; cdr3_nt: TGTGCCAGCAGCAGTGGGGGAAATACGCAGTATTTT
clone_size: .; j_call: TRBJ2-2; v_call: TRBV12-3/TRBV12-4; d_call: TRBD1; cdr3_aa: CASRTGTERTGELFF; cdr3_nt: TGTGCCAGTCGAACGGGGACAGAACGTACCGGGGAGCTGTTTTTT
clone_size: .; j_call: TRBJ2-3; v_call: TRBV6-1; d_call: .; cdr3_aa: CASSPRGRSRADTQYF; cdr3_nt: TGTGCCAGCAGCCCCCGGGGTCGATCCCGCGCAGATACGCAGTATTTT
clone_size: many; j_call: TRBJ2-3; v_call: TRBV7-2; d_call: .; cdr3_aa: CASSFLPGSDTQYF; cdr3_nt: TGTGCCAGCAGCTTCCTCCCAGGTTCGGATACGCAGTATTTT
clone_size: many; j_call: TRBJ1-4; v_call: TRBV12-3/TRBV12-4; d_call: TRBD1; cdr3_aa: CASSLDRDLFF; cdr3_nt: TGTGCCAGCAGTCTCGACAGGGACCTGTTTTTT